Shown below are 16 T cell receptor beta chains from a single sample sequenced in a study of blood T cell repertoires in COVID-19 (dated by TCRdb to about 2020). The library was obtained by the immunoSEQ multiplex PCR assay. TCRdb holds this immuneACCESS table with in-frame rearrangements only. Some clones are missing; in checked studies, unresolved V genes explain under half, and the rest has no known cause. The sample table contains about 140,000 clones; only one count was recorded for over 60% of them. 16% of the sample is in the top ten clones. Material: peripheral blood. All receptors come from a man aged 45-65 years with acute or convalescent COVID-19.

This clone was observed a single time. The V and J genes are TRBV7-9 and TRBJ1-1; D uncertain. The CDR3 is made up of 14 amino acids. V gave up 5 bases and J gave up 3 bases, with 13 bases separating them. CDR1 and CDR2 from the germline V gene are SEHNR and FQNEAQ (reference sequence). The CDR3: CASSPPLRDTEAFF. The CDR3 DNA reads TGTGCCAGCAGCCCGCCGCTACGCGACACTGAAGCTTTCTTT.

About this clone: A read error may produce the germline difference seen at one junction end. CDR3 region: CASSLGGGKQPQHF. The DNA of the CDR3 is TGTGCCAGCAGTTTAGGGGGGGGCAAACAGCCCCAGCATTTT. The chain links TRBV28 to TRBJ1-5; possibly TRBD1 for D (6 bases). CDR3 length: 14 residues. From germline, CDR1 is MDHEN and CDR2 SYDVKM.

CDR3 region: CSAVPGDGYTF. The CDR3 region has the DNA TGCAGTGCCGTCCCAGGGGATGGCTACACCTTC. The rearrangement links TRBV20-1 to TRBJ1-2, with TRBD1 as a possible D gene (6 bases). Germline V gene sequence: CDR1 DFQATT, CDR2 SNEGSKA (reference sequence). The CDR3 is 11 residues long. Deletions cut 6 bases from V and 6 bases from J, with 11 bases between.

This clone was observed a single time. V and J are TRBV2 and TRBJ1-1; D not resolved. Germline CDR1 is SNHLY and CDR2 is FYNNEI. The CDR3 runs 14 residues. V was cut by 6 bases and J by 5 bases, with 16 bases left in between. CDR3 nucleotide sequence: TGTGCCAGCAGGGCGACATGGGGAGGAACTGAAGCTTTCTTT. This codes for CASRATWGGTEAFF.

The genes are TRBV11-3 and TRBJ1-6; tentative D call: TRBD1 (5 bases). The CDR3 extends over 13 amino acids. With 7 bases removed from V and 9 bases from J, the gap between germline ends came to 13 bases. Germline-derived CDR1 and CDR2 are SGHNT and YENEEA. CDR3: CASNVLGGSPLHF. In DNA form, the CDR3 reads TGTGCCAGCAACGTCTTGGGGGGTTCACCCCTCCACTTT.

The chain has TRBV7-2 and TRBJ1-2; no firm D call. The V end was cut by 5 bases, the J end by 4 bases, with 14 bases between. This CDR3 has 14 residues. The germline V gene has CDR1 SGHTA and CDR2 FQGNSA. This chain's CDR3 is CASSPDVRSYGYTF. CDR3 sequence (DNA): TGTGCCAGCAGCCCCGACGTGCGGAGCTATGGCTACACCTTC.

The CDR3 DNA sequence: TGTGCCAGCAGCCCGGACCAGGGTACGCAGTATTTT. Amino acid sequence: CASSPDQGTQYF. This chain connects TRBV27 to TRBJ2-3; TRBD1 might be the D (5 bases). V gave up 6 bases and J gave up 8 bases, with 12 bases separating them. This CDR3 is built from 12 residues. CDR1 and CDR2 (germline): MNHEY, SMNVEV (reference sequence).

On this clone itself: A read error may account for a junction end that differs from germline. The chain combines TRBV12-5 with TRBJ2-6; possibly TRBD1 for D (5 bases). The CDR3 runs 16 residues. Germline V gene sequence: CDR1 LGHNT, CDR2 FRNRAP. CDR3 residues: CASGLQVLSEANVLTF. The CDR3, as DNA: TGTGCTAGTGGTTTACAGGTTCTCTCTGAGGCCAACGTCCTGACTTTC.

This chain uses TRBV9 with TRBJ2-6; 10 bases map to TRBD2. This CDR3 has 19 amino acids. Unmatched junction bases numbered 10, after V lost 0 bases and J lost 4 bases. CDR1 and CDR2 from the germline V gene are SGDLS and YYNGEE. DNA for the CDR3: TGTGCCAGCAGCGTAGGGGAGCGGGGGGGCTCAAACGGGGCCAACGTCCTGACTTTC. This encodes CASSVGERGGSNGANVLTF.

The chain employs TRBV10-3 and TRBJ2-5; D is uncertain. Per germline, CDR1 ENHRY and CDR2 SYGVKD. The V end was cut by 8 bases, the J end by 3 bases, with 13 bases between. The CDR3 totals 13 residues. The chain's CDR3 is CAISRQSKETQYF. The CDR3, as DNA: TGTGCCATCTCGCGGCAGTCCAAAGAGACCCAGTACTTC.

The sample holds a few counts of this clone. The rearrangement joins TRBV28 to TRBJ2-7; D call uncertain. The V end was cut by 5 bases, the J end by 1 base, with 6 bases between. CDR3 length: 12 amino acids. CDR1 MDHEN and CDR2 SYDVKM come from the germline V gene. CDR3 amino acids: CASSQMSYEQYV. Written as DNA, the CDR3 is TGTGCCAGCAGTCAAATGTCCTACGAGCAGTACGTC.

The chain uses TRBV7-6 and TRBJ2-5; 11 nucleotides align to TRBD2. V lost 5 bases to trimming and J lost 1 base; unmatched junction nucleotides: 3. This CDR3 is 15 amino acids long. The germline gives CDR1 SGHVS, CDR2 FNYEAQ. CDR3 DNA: TGTGCCAGCAGCATTCTAGCGGGGGGCCAAGAGACCCAGTACTTC. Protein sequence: CASSILAGGQETQYF. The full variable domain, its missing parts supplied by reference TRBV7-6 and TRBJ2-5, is GAGVSQSPRYKVTKRGQDVALRCDPISGHVSLYWYRQALGQGPEFLTYFNYEAQQDKSGLPNDRFSAERPEGSISTLTIQRTEQRDSAMYRCASSILAGGQETQYFGPGTRLLVL.

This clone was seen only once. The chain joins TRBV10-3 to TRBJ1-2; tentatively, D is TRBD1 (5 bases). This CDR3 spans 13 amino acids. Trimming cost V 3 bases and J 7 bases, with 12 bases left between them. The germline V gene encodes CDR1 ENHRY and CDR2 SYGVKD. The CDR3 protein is CAISDDQGLGYTF. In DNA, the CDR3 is TGTGCCATCAGTGACGATCAGGGACTTGGCTACACCTTC.

The CDR3 region is CASSSLAGIGELFF. The DNA for the CDR3 is TGTGCCAGCAGCTCCCTGGCCGGGATCGGGGAGCTGTTTTTT. V is TRBV5-4 and J is TRBJ2-2, with D perhaps matching TRBD2 (5 bases). This CDR3 is built from 14 residues. The V end lost 3 bases, the J end lost 7 bases, and 13 bases lay between the germline ends. Germline CDR1 is SGHNT and CDR2 is YYREEE (reference sequence).

CDR3 loop: CASSGGRDNYGYTF. CDR3 DNA: TGTGCCAGCAGCGGGGGGCGGGATAACTATGGCTACACCTTC. The chain uses TRBV28 and TRBJ1-2; D is perhaps TRBD1 (6 bases). V lost 6 bases and J 1 base, leaving 12 bases between the germline ends. The CDR3 has 14 amino acids. Germline loops: CDR1 MDHEN, CDR2 SYDVKM.

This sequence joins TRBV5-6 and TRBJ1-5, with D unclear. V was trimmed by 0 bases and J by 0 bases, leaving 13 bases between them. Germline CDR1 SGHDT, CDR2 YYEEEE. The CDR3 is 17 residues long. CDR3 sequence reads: CASSLALSKYSNQPQHF. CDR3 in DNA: TGTGCCAGCAGCTTGGCCTTATCTAAATATAGCAATCAGCCCCAGCATTTT.